This is a list of T cell receptor beta chains from one sample in a study of cytomegalovirus exposure and HLA in healthy donors. Clones were sequenced by immunoSEQ multiplex PCR, and TCRdb holds only the in-frame ones, with some missing. The repertoire holds some 250,000 clones, with about 90% as singletons. The sample was PBMCs. These receptors all stem from a woman aged 25 to 45 in good health and CMV-seronegative. CDR3s include the opening cysteine and the closing phenylalanine or tryptophan. A D gene is named only where the DNA matches it firmly. Part of the rows lack a size; the others show once, few, many or a class for expanded clones.

clone_size | j_call | d_call | v_call | cdr3_nt | cdr3_aa
few | TRBJ2-7 | NA | TRBV4-1 | TGCGCCAGCAGCCAAGACCGGGTGGCTAGACAGTTTGAGCAGTACTTC | CASSQDRVARQFEQYF
NA | TRBJ1-2 | NA | TRBV19 | TGTGCCAGTAGTATAGATTGGTTACAGCACCCCTATGGCTACACCTTC | CASSIDWLQHPYGYTF
NA | TRBJ2-7 | NA | TRBV4-1 | TGCGCCAGCAGCCTCGGTGGGGGAGTCGCGGGGGAGCAGTACTTC | CASSLGGGVAGEQYF
NA | TRBJ1-2 | NA | TRBV30 | TGTGCCTGGAGTGTACTCTCGTGGGACTGGCAGGGCGCTAACTATGGCTACACCTTC | CAWSVLSWDWQGANYGYTF
NA | TRBJ2-1 | TRBD2 | TRBV11-2 | TGTGCCAGCAGCCCGCGGACTAGCGGGAGATATGAGCAGTTCTTC | CASSPRTSGRYEQFF
NA | TRBJ2-2 | TRBD1 | TRBV29-1 | TGCAGCGTTGAAGGGACTTGGGGACAGGGTTCTATGCACACCGGGGAGCTGTTTTTT | CSVEGTWGQGSMHTGELFF
NA | TRBJ2-7 | TRBD2 | TRBV7-2 | TGTGCCAGCACCCGCGGGGGAGGGAACGACTACGAGCAGTACTTC | CASTRGGGNDYEQYF
NA | TRBJ1-5 | NA | TRBV28 | TGTGCCAGCAGTTTCCGGGGTTACAGCGGGGGTCAGCCCCAGCATTTT | CASSFRGYSGGQPQHF
NA | TRBJ2-6 | NA | TRBV6-1 | TGTGCCAGCAGTGAAACCCGGGCCAACGTCCTGACTTTC | CASSETRANVLTF
NA | TRBJ2-2 | TRBD2 | TRBV10-3 | TGTGCCATCAGTGAGCCGGGACTAGTTAGTCCCGGGGAGCTGTTTTTT | CAISEPGLVSPGELFF
NA | TRBJ2-1 | TRBD2 | TRBV18 | TGTGCCAGCTCTAGACTAGCGGTCTACAATGAGCAGTTCTTC | CASSRLAVYNEQFF
NA | TRBJ2-5 | NA | TRBV7-8 | TGTGCCAGCGTCCTTTCTAGCGCCCAAGAGACCCAGTACTTC | CASVLSSAQETQYF
NA | TRBJ2-1 | NA | TRBV14 | TGTGCCAGCAGCCAAGTTAGACCGCTTCGGGGGAATGAGCAGTTCTTC | CASSQVRPLRGNEQFF
NA | TRBJ1-5 | NA | TRBV6-1 | TGTGCCAGCAGTGAATTCCACCGGTATAGCAATCAGCCCCAGCATTTT | CASSEFHRYSNQPQHF
once | TRBJ2-5 | NA | TRBV25-1 | TGTGCCAGCCTGGGAGGGACCCAGTACTTC | CASLGGTQYF
NA | TRBJ2-3 | TRBD2 | TRBV6-5 | TGTGCCAGCAGTTACGCTAGCGGGAGTACCACAGATACGCAGTATTTT | CASSYASGSTTDTQYF
NA | TRBJ2-7 | NA | TRBV2 | TGTGCCAGCAGTGAAGCGCGGGACAGCGAGTTCTACGAGCAGTACTTC | CASSEARDSEFYEQYF
few | TRBJ1-5 | NA | TRBV2 | TGTGCCAGCAGTGAAGCAGGGGCGGACAATCAGCCCCAGCATTTT | CASSEAGADNQPQHF
NA | TRBJ1-2 | NA | TRBV19 | TGTGCCAGTAGTCCCATGGCCGGGGCTAACTATGGCTACACCTTC | CASSPMAGANYGYTF
NA | TRBJ2-7 | TRBD2 | TRBV6-5 | TGTGCCAGCATAGGACTAGGGCCCTACGAGCAGTACTTC | CASIGLGPYEQYF
NA | TRBJ1-5 | NA | TRBV7-2 | TGTGCCAGCAGCTTAGCCGGGACGGCCGGTCAGCCCCAGCATTTT | CASSLAGTAGQPQHF
NA | TRBJ2-5 | NA | TRBV6-5 | TGTGCCAGCAGTTACTCGTTGCGCGGCCAAGAGACCCAGTACTTC | CASSYSLRGQETQYF
once | TRBJ2-3 | NA | TRBV7-9 | TGTGCCAGCAGCTTCGAGGGCAGGCCAACAGATACGCAGTATTTT | CASSFEGRPTDTQYF
NA | TRBJ2-7 | NA | TRBV13 | TGTGCCAGCAGCAAATCCTACGAGCAGTACTTC | CASSKSYEQYF
NA | TRBJ2-1 | NA | TRBV6-1 | TGTGCCAGCAGTGAGGGACAGGGGTTCAGCGGGAGGTACAATGAGCAGTTCTTC | CASSEGQGFSGRYNEQFF
once | TRBJ2-1 | NA | TRBV19 | TGTGCCAGTTCGTTCGCGGGGGCAGGTCTTTATGAGCAGTTCTTC | CASSFAGAGLYEQFF
few | TRBJ1-5 | NA | TRBV6-5 | TGTGCCAGCAGAGTGGGCAGAGATCAGCCCCAGCATTTT | CASRVGRDQPQHF
NA | TRBJ2-3 | TRBD2 | TRBV5-1 | TGCGCCAGCAGCTTAGCGGGAGTACGCGATACGCAGTATTTT | CASSLAGVRDTQYF
few | TRBJ1-2 | NA | TRBV30 | TGTGCCTGGTTGTATGGCAGGGTAAATGGCTACACCTTC | CAWLYGRVNGYTF
NA | TRBJ2-1 | NA | TRBV7-3 | TGTGCCAGCAGCTTAAACCCCTATGGACCAGTCAATGAGCAGTTCTTC | CASSLNPYGPVNEQFF
NA | TRBJ1-1 | NA | TRBV18 | TGTGCCAGCTCACAAGGGATGGGTTTAGGCACTGAAGCTTTCTTT | CASSQGMGLGTEAFF
NA | TRBJ2-3 | NA | TRBV11-2 | TGTGCCAGCAGCTCACTGGAGCGAGATACGCAGTATTTT | CASSSLERDTQYF
NA | TRBJ1-1 | NA | TRBV19 | TGTGCCAGTAGTATTGCTACTGCAAGCAACACTGAAGCTTTCTTT | CASSIATASNTEAFF
NA | TRBJ2-7 | TRBD2 | TRBV28 | TGTGCCAGCAGTTCTCAGGGACTAGGAACCCTTTTC | CASSSQGLGTLF
NA | TRBJ1-1 | NA | TRBV2 | TGTGCCAGCAGTGAGTGGAGCACTGAAGCTTTCTTT | CASSEWSTEAFF
once | TRBJ2-1 | TRBD2 | TRBV7-9 | TGTGCCAGCAGCTTAGGGTCTAGCGGTAATGAGCAGTTCTTC | CASSLGSSGNEQFF
NA | TRBJ2-5 | NA | TRBV5-1 | TGCGCCAGCAGCTTGCTGGGCAGCGCCCAAGAGACCCAGTACTTC | CASSLLGSAQETQYF
NA | TRBJ2-3 | TRBD2 | TRBV27 | TGTGCCAGCAGGTCCTATGGGCCTATCCGGACTAGCGCACCAGGCACAGATACGCAGTATTTT | CASRSYGPIRTSAPGTDTQYF
once | TRBJ2-3 | NA | TRBV5-6 | TGTGCCAGCAGCTACGAACCCTTAGCGGCAACTAGCACAGATACGCAGTATTTT | CASSYEPLAATSTDTQYF
NA | TRBJ2-7 | NA | TRBV9 | TGTGCCAGCAGCGTAGACGGCTCCTACGAGCAGTACTTC | CASSVDGSYEQYF
once | TRBJ1-1 | NA | TRBV4-2 | TGTGCCAGCAGCCGGCGAAGCACTGAAGCTTTCTTT | CASSRRSTEAFF
once | TRBJ2-3 | NA | TRBV7-2 | TGTGCCAGCAGAGGCCCGGGGGTTAGCACAGATACGCAGTATTTT | CASRGPGVSTDTQYF
NA | TRBJ2-7 | NA | TRBV27 | TGTGCCAGCAGGTCCCTGGGAGGGGGCGAGCAGTACTTC | CASRSLGGGEQYF
NA | TRBJ2-1 | NA | TRBV7-9 | TGTGCCAGCAGTGCAACCCTTAGGGAGCAGTTCTTC | CASSATLREQFF
NA | TRBJ1-5 | NA | TRBV27 | TGTGCCAGCAGTTTACTGTCAGGGATGGCGGCCAATCAGCCCCAGCATTTT | CASSLLSGMAANQPQHF
NA | TRBJ2-3 | NA | TRBV19 | TGTGCCAGTAGCCAGCCCCTAGCAAATACGCAGTATTTT | CASSQPLANTQYF
NA | TRBJ2-1 | NA | TRBV13 | TGTGCCAGCAGCCCCAACGGTAGGGGCAATGAGCAGTTCTTC | CASSPNGRGNEQFF
few | TRBJ1-2 | NA | TRBV7-6 | TGTGCCAGCAGCCCGTCGTCGGGGAACAACTATGGCTACACCTTC | CASSPSSGNNYGYTF
NA | TRBJ1-4 | NA | TRBV2 | TGTGCCAGCAGTGAATCGGCGGGGGAGGTGGATGAAAAACTGTTTTTT | CASSESAGEVDEKLFF
NA | TRBJ1-4 | NA | TRBV27 | TGTGCCAGCAGTTTATCGGGAAGGGAAAAACTGTTTTTT | CASSLSGREKLFF